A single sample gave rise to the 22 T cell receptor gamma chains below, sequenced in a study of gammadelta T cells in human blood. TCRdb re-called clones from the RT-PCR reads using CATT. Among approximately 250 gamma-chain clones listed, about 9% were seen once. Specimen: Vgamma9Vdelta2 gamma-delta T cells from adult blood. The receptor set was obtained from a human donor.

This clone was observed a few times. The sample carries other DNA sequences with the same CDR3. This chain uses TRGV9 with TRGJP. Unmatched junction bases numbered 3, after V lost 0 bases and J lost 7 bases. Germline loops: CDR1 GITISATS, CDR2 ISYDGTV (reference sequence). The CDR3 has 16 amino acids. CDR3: CALWEVRELGKKIKVF. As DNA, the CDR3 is TGTGCCTTGTGGGAGGTGAGGGAGTTGGGCAAAAAAATCAAGGTATTT.

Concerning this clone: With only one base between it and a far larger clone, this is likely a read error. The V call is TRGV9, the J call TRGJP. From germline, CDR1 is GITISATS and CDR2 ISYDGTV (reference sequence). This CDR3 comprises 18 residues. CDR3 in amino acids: CAVWEPSIGQLGKKIKVF. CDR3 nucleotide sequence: TGTGCCGTGTGGGAGCCTTCGATTGGACAGTTGGGCAAAAAAATCAAGGTATTT.

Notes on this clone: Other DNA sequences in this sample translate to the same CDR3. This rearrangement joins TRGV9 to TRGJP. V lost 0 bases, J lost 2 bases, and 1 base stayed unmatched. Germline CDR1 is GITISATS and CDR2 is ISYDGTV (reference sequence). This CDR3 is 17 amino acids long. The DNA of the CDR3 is TGTGCCTTGTGGGAGGTGCGGCAAGAGTTGGGCAAAAAAATCAAGGTATTT. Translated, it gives CALWEVRQELGKKIKVF.

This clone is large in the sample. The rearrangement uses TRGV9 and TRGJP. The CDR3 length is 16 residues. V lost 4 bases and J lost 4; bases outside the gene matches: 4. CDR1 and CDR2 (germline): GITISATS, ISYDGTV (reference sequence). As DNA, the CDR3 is TGTGCCTTGTGGGATGGACAAGAGTTGGGCAAAAAAATCAAGGTATTT. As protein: CALWDGQELGKKIKVF.

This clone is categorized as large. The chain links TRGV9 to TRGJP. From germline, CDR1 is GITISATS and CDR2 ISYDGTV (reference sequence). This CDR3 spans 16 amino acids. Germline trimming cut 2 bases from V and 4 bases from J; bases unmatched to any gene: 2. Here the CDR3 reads CALWEGQELGKKIKVF. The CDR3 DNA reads TGTGCCTTGTGGGAGGGACAAGAGTTGGGCAAAAAAATCAAGGTATTT.

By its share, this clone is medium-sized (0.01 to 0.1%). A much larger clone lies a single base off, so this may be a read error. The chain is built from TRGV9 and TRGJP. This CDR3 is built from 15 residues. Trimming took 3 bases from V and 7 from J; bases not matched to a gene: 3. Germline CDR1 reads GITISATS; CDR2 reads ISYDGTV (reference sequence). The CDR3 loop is CALWEMELGKKIKVF. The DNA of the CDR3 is TGTGCCTTGTGGGAGATGGAGTTGGGCAAAAAAATCAAGGTATTT.

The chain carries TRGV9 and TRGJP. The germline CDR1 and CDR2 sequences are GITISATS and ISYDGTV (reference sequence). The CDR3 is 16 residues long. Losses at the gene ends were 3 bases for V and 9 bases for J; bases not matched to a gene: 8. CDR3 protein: CALWEQGPLGKKIKVF. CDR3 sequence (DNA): TGTGCCTTGTGGGAGCAAGGCCCGTTGGGCAAAAAAATCAAGGTATTT.

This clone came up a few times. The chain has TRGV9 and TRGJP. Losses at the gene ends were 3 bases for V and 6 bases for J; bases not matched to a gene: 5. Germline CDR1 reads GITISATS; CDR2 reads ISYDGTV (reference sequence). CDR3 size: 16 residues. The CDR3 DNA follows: TGTGCCTTGTGGGAGAATGGAGAGTTGGGCAAAAAAATCAAGGTATTT. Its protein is CALWENGELGKKIKVF.

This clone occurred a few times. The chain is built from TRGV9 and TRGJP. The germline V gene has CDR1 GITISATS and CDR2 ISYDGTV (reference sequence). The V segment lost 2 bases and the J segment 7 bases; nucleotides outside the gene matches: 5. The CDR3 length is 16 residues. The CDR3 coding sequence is TGTGCCTTGTGGGAGGCGTCCGAGTTGGGCAAAAAAATCAAGGTATTT. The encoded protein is CALWEASELGKKIKVF.

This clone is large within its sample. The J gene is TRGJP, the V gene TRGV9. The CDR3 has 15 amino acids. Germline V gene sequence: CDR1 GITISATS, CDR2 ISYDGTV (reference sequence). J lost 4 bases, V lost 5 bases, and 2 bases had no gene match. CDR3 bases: TGTGCCTTGTGGGGACAAGAGTTGGGCAAAAAAATCAAGGTATTT. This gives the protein CALWGQELGKKIKVF.

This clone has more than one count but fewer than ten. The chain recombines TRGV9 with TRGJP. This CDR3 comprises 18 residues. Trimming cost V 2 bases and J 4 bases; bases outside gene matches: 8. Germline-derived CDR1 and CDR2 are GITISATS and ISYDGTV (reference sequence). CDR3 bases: TGTGCCTTGTGGGAGGGAAAATTACAAGAGTTGGGCAAAAAAATCAAGGTATTT. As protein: CALWEGKLQELGKKIKVF.

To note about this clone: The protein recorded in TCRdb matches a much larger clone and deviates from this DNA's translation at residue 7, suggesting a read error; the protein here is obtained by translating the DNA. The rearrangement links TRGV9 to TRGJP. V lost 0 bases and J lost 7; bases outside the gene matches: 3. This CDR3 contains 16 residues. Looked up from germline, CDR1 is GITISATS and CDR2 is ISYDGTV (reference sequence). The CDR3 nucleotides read TGTGCCTTGTGGGAGGTGGATGAGTTGGGCAAAAAAATCAAGGTATTT. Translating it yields CALWEVDELGKKIKVF.

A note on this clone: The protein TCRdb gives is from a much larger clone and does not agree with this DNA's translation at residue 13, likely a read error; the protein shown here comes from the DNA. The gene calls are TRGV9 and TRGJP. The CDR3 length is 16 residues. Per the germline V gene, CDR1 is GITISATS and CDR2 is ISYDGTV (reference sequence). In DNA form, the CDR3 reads TGTGCCTTGTGGGAGGTTCCGGAGTTGGGCAAAAAAAGCAAGGTATTT. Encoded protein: CALWEVPELGKKSKVF.

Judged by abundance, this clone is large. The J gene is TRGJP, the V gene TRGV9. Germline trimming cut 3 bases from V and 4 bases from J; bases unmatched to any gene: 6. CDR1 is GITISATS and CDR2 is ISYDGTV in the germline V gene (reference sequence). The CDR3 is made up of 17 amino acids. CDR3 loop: CALWEILQELGKKIKVF. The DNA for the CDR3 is TGTGCCTTGTGGGAGATCCTACAAGAGTTGGGCAAAAAAATCAAGGTATTT.

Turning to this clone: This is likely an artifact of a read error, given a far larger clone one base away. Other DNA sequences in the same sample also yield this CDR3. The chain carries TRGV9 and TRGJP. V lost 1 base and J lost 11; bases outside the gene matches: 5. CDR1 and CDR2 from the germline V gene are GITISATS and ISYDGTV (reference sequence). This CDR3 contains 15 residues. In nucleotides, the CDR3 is TGTGCCTTGTGGGAGGTTTCGGTGGGCAAAAAAATCAAGGTATTT. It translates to CALWEVSVGKKIKVF.

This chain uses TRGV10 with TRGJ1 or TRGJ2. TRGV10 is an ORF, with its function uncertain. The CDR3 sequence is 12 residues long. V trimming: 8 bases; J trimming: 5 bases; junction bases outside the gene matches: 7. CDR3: CAAWDPDYKKLF. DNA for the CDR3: TGTGCTGCGTGGGATCCCGATTATAAGAAACTCTTT.

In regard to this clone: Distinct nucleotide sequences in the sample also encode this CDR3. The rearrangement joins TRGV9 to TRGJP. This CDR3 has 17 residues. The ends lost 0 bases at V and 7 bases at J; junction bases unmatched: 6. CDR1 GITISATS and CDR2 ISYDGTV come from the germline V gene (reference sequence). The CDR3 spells CALWEVLHELGKKIKVF. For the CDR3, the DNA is TGTGCCTTGTGGGAGGTGCTCCATGAGTTGGGCAAAAAAATCAAGGTATTT.

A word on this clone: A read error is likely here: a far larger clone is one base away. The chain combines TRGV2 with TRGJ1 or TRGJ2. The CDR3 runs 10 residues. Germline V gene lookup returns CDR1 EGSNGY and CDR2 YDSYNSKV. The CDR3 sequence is CASWGYKKLF. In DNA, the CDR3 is TGTGCCTCCTGGGGATATAAGAAACTCTTT.

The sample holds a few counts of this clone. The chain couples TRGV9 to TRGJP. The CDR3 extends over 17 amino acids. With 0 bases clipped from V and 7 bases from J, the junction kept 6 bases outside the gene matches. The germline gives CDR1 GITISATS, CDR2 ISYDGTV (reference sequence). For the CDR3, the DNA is TGTGCCTTGTGGGAGGTGCAATATGAGTTGGGCAAAAAAATCAAGGTATTT. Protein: CALWEVQYELGKKIKVF.

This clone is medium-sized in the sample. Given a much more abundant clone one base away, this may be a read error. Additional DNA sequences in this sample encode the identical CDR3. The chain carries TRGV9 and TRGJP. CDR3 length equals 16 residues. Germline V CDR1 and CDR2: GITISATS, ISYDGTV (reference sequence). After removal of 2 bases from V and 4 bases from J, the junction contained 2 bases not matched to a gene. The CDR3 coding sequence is TGTGCCTTGTGGGAGGCACAAGAGTTGGGCAAAAAAATCAAGGTATTT. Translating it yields CALWEAQELGKKIKVF.

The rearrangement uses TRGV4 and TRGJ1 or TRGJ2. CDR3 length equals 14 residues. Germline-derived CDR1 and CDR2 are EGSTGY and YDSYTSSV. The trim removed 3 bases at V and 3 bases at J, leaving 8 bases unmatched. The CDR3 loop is CATWDPALYYKKLF. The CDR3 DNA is TGTGCCACCTGGGATCCCGCTCTTTATTATAAGAAACTCTTT.

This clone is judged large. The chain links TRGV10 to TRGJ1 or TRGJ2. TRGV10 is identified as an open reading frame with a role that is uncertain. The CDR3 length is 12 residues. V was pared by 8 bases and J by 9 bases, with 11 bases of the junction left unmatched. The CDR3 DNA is TGTGCTGCGTGGGGGGAGACTTTTAAGAAACTCTTT. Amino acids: CAAWGETFKKLF.